A selection of T cell receptor beta chains follows, all from one sample in a study of somatic mutations in cytotoxic T cells in rheumatoid arthritis. Data came from immunoSEQ multiplex PCR; TCRdb stores just in-frame clones and leaves some out. Here the sample spans about 19,000 clones, 75% to 85% being singletons. Material for sequencing was CD8+ T cells sorted from blood. The receptor set was obtained from an adult with rheumatoid arthritis. Both conserved end residues are part of each CDR3. A D gene is named only where the DNA matches it firmly. Not every row has a clone size; where given, it reads once, few, many or a size class.

v_call: TRBV7-9
j_call: TRBJ2-1
d_call: NA
clone_size: NA
cdr3_nt: TGTGCCAGCAGCTTCACTTGGGAGAACCGGGATGAGCAGTTCTTC
cdr3_aa: CASSFTWENRDEQFF

v_call: TRBV7-3
j_call: TRBJ2-5
d_call: NA
clone_size: NA
cdr3_nt: TGTGCCAGCAGCTTAACGGGACTCCTGTCGGAGACCCAGTACTTC
cdr3_aa: CASSLTGLLSETQYF

v_call: TRBV9
j_call: TRBJ2-2
d_call: TRBD1
clone_size: NA
cdr3_nt: TGTGCCAGCAGCGCGGGACAGGGAACCGGGGAGCTGTTTTTT
cdr3_aa: CASSAGQGTGELFF

v_call: TRBV5-1
j_call: TRBJ2-1
d_call: NA
clone_size: NA
cdr3_nt: TGCGCCAGCAGCTTAAGAGGGGGGGCCACCTACAATGAGCAGTTCTTC
cdr3_aa: CASSLRGGATYNEQFF

v_call: TRBV5-4
j_call: TRBJ2-1
d_call: TRBD1
clone_size: NA
cdr3_nt: TGTGCCAGCAGCTCCCGGGACAGGGCTAATGAGCAGTTCTTC
cdr3_aa: CASSSRDRANEQFF

v_call: TRBV4-3
j_call: TRBJ1-6
d_call: NA
clone_size: NA
cdr3_nt: TGCGCCAGCAGCCAAGATCCCGACAAATCACCCCTCCACTTT
cdr3_aa: CASSQDPDKSPLHF

v_call: TRBV9
j_call: TRBJ2-2
d_call: NA
clone_size: NA
cdr3_nt: TGTGCCAGCAGCGTCGACAGGTACCCTCGATTCTCGAACACCGGGGAGCTGTTTTTT
cdr3_aa: CASSVDRYPRFSNTGELFF

v_call: TRBV5-6
j_call: TRBJ2-1
d_call: NA
clone_size: once
cdr3_nt: TGTGCCAGCAGAACAGGGAGCTCCTACAATGAGCAGTTCTTC
cdr3_aa: CASRTGSSYNEQFF

v_call: TRBV7-9
j_call: TRBJ2-2
d_call: NA
clone_size: NA
cdr3_nt: TGTGCCAGCAGTCCAACCGGGACAGGGGCCAGCGGGAGGGCCGGGGAGCTGTTTTTT
cdr3_aa: CASSPTGTGASGRAGELFF

v_call: TRBV5-1
j_call: TRBJ2-7
d_call: NA
clone_size: few
cdr3_nt: TGCGCCAGCAGCTTGTCTCACGAGCAGTACTTC
cdr3_aa: CASSLSHEQYF

v_call: TRBV29-1
j_call: TRBJ2-1
d_call: NA
clone_size: NA
cdr3_nt: TGCAGCGTTGAACGCAGGGACAATGAGCAGTTCTTC
cdr3_aa: CSVERRDNEQFF

v_call: TRBV6-5
j_call: TRBJ1-6
d_call: NA
clone_size: few
cdr3_nt: TGTGCCAGCAGTTGGGGTCGATCGAATTCACCCCTCCACTTT
cdr3_aa: CASSWGRSNSPLHF

v_call: TRBV11-2
j_call: TRBJ1-2
d_call: NA
clone_size: NA
cdr3_nt: TGTGCCAGCAGCTTGGGGACTTGGGACCCCCGTTCGGTCTATGGCTACACCTTC
cdr3_aa: CASSLGTWDPRSVYGYTF

v_call: TRBV9
j_call: TRBJ2-5
d_call: NA
clone_size: NA
cdr3_nt: TGTGCCAGCAGCTTACAGGGACCTCACGAGACCCAGTACTTC
cdr3_aa: CASSLQGPHETQYF

v_call: TRBV5-1
j_call: TRBJ2-3
d_call: NA
clone_size: NA
cdr3_nt: TGCGCCAGCAGCCGTCAAGGAGGGGGGGCCACAGATACGCAGTATTTT
cdr3_aa: CASSRQGGGATDTQYF

v_call: TRBV20-1
j_call: TRBJ2-7
d_call: NA
clone_size: NA
cdr3_nt: TGCGGGGGGACAGACTCCTACGAGCAGTACTTC
cdr3_aa: CGGTDSYEQYF

v_call: TRBV7-9
j_call: TRBJ2-7
d_call: NA
clone_size: few
cdr3_nt: TGTGCCAGCAGCCCGGACTTGTCCTCCTACGAGCAGTACTTC
cdr3_aa: CASSPDLSSYEQYF

v_call: TRBV7-9
j_call: TRBJ2-7
d_call: NA
clone_size: few
cdr3_nt: TGTGCCAGCAGCTTGGAGCCAACCTACGAGCAGTACTTC
cdr3_aa: CASSLEPTYEQYF

v_call: TRBV6-1
j_call: TRBJ2-7
d_call: TRBD1
clone_size: few
cdr3_nt: TGTGCCAGCAGTGAAGGGGACAGGGGCTTACCCCGCTTC
cdr3_aa: CASSEGDRGLPRF

v_call: TRBV7-6
j_call: TRBJ2-7
d_call: NA
clone_size: few
cdr3_nt: TGTGCCAGCAGTCTCAAGTCAGCAGGGACCTACGAGCAGTACTTC
cdr3_aa: CASSLKSAGTYEQYF

v_call: TRBV5-6
j_call: TRBJ2-2
d_call: TRBD2
clone_size: NA
cdr3_nt: TGTGCCAGCAGCTTGGGTGCGGGAGTGGCCGGGGAGCTGTTTTTT
cdr3_aa: CASSLGAGVAGELFF

v_call: TRBV7-2
j_call: TRBJ1-6
d_call: NA
clone_size: NA
cdr3_nt: TGTGCCAGCAGCTTGACAGTACCCAACTATAATTCACCCCTCCACTTT
cdr3_aa: CASSLTVPNYNSPLHF

v_call: TRBV7-8
j_call: TRBJ2-7
d_call: TRBD2
clone_size: NA
cdr3_nt: TGTGCCAGCAGCTTAGAAGCGGGGGGTTACTCCTACGAGCAGTACTTC
cdr3_aa: CASSLEAGGYSYEQYF

v_call: TRBV9
j_call: TRBJ2-2
d_call: TRBD1
clone_size: NA
cdr3_nt: TGTGCCAGCTCGGGAACAGGGGACACCGGGGAGCTGTTTTTT
cdr3_aa: CASSGTGDTGELFF

v_call: TRBV4-2
j_call: TRBJ2-2
d_call: NA
clone_size: few
cdr3_nt: TGTGCCAGCAGCGTGTATGAGGAGCTGTTTTTT
cdr3_aa: CASSVYEELFF

v_call: TRBV7-8
j_call: TRBJ2-7
d_call: NA
clone_size: NA
cdr3_nt: TGTGCCAGCAGCTTAACGGGGCTCCACTACGAGCAGTACTTC
cdr3_aa: CASSLTGLHYEQYF

v_call: TRBV28
j_call: TRBJ1-5
d_call: NA
clone_size: NA
cdr3_nt: TGTGCCAGCAGTAAAGGGTATCAGCCCCAGCATTTT
cdr3_aa: CASSKGYQPQHF

v_call: TRBV7-3
j_call: TRBJ1-6
d_call: TRBD1
clone_size: NA
cdr3_nt: TGTGCCAGCAGCTCGTCCGGGACAGGGGGCTCACCCCTCCACTTT
cdr3_aa: CASSSSGTGGSPLHF

v_call: TRBV9
j_call: TRBJ2-1
d_call: TRBD2
clone_size: few
cdr3_nt: TGTGCCAGCAGCGGGACTAGCGGGAGGGCCTACAATGAGCAGTTCTTC
cdr3_aa: CASSGTSGRAYNEQFF

v_call: TRBV2
j_call: TRBJ2-1
d_call: TRBD2
clone_size: NA
cdr3_nt: TGTGCCAGCAGTAAGGACTTATCTAGCGGGGGAATGAGCTCCTACAATGAGCAGTTCTTC
cdr3_aa: CASSKDLSSGGMSSYNEQFF

v_call: TRBV28
j_call: TRBJ2-5
d_call: NA
clone_size: NA
cdr3_nt: TGTGCCAGCAGTCCTACTACTAGGGGGGGTAGCCAGACCCAGTACTTC
cdr3_aa: CASSPTTRGGSQTQYF

v_call: TRBV28
j_call: TRBJ1-1
d_call: NA
clone_size: NA
cdr3_nt: TGTGCCAGCAGTTTATATGGGGGAGAACGGGAAACTGAAGCTTTCTTT
cdr3_aa: CASSLYGGERETEAFF

v_call: TRBV19
j_call: TRBJ2-2
d_call: NA
clone_size: NA
cdr3_nt: TGTGCACCAGTCTTACCCTCAGGGCGGGATTACACCGGGGAGCTGTTTTTT
cdr3_aa: CAPVLPSGRDYTGELFF

v_call: TRBV5-6
j_call: TRBJ2-7
d_call: TRBD1
clone_size: NA
cdr3_nt: TGTGCCAGCTCCGTTTTGGGACAGGGCCTCTCCTACGAGCAGTACTTC
cdr3_aa: CASSVLGQGLSYEQYF

v_call: TRBV4-3
j_call: TRBJ2-7
d_call: TRBD2
clone_size: large
cdr3_nt: TGCGCCAGCAGCCAAAGAGTCCTTACTGGGACTAGCGAGGACGAGCAGTACTTC
cdr3_aa: CASSQRVLTGTSEDEQYF

v_call: TRBV30
j_call: TRBJ2-1
d_call: TRBD2
clone_size: NA
cdr3_nt: TGTGCCGGGGGTAGGCGGGAGACCTCCTACAATGAGCAGTTCTTC
cdr3_aa: CAGGRRETSYNEQFF

v_call: TRBV19
j_call: TRBJ1-5
d_call: NA
clone_size: NA
cdr3_nt: TGTGCCAGTAAAGTGGGGAATCAGCCCCAGCATTTT
cdr3_aa: CASKVGNQPQHF

v_call: TRBV27
j_call: TRBJ1-1
d_call: NA
clone_size: NA
cdr3_nt: TGTGCCAGCAGGCTCAAAGGGAACACTGAAGCTTTCTTT
cdr3_aa: CASRLKGNTEAFF

v_call: TRBV7-8
j_call: TRBJ2-7
d_call: NA
clone_size: NA
cdr3_nt: TGTGCCAGCAGCTTAGGTGACTACGAGCAGTACTTC
cdr3_aa: CASSLGDYEQYF

v_call: TRBV29-1
j_call: TRBJ2-1
d_call: NA
clone_size: NA
cdr3_nt: TGCAGCGTTGAAGAAGCAGGACAGTCGTATACCTACAATGAGCAGTTCTTC
cdr3_aa: CSVEEAGQSYTYNEQFF

v_call: TRBV2
j_call: TRBJ2-7
d_call: TRBD1
clone_size: NA
cdr3_nt: TGTGCCAGCAGTGAAGTGGACAGGGGGCCGTACGAGCAGTACTTC
cdr3_aa: CASSEVDRGPYEQYF

v_call: TRBV6-1
j_call: TRBJ1-5
d_call: NA
clone_size: few
cdr3_nt: TGTGCCAGCAGTGAAGAGGACGGATATCAGCCCCAGCATTTT
cdr3_aa: CASSEEDGYQPQHF

v_call: TRBV28
j_call: TRBJ1-2
d_call: TRBD1
clone_size: NA
cdr3_nt: TGTGCCAGCAGTGCCGACAGGGACTATGGCTACACCTTC
cdr3_aa: CASSADRDYGYTF

v_call: TRBV7-3
j_call: TRBJ1-1
d_call: NA
clone_size: few
cdr3_nt: TGTGCCAGCAGTTGGGGATATTCCACTGAAGCTTTCTTT
cdr3_aa: CASSWGYSTEAFF

v_call: TRBV7-2
j_call: TRBJ2-6
d_call: NA
clone_size: NA
cdr3_nt: TGTGCCAGCAGCCTAGACAGAGACTCTGGGGCCAACGTCCTGACTTTC
cdr3_aa: CASSLDRDSGANVLTF

v_call: TRBV5-4
j_call: TRBJ2-7
d_call: NA
clone_size: NA
cdr3_nt: TGTGCCAGCAGCTTATTCAGCTCGAACTCCCACGAGCAGTACTTC
cdr3_aa: CASSLFSSNSHEQYF

v_call: TRBV2
j_call: TRBJ2-5
d_call: NA
clone_size: NA
cdr3_nt: TGTGCCACCGCTTCAGAGACCCAGTACTTC
cdr3_aa: CATASETQYF

v_call: TRBV9
j_call: TRBJ2-1
d_call: TRBD2
clone_size: NA
cdr3_nt: TGTGCCAGCAGCTCAAGGACTAGCGGGAGCTCCTACAATGAGCAGTTCTTC
cdr3_aa: CASSSRTSGSSYNEQFF

v_call: TRBV4-2
j_call: TRBJ2-7
d_call: NA
clone_size: few
cdr3_nt: TGTGCCACTACAGGGCCCTCCTACGAGCAGTACTTC
cdr3_aa: CATTGPSYEQYF

v_call: TRBV11-3
j_call: TRBJ2-5
d_call: NA
clone_size: NA
cdr3_nt: TGTGCCAGCAGCTTAGAATACGGCACACAAGAGACCCAGTACTTC
cdr3_aa: CASSLEYGTQETQYF

v_call: TRBV4-2
j_call: TRBJ2-7
d_call: NA
clone_size: few
cdr3_nt: TGTGCCAGCAGCCAAGATCAATACGAGCAGTACTTC
cdr3_aa: CASSQDQYEQYF